This T cell receptor beta chain was captured in a study of PD-L1 blockade in urothelial cancer. Study in general: Analyses used blood from 3 weeks (second dose) and 6 weeks after treatment start.

Assay used: immunoSEQ multiplex PCR; TCRdb lists only in-frame clones, some missing. The sample holds some 40,000 clones, 91% seen once. CDR3 size: 14 residues. V was shortened by 9 bases and J by 1 base, with 15 bases between the two germline ends. Germline lookup yields CDR1 LNHDA and CDR2 SQIVND (reference sequence). The time point denotes: peripheral blood 6 weeks after treatment start. V and J are TRBV19 and TRBJ1-1; a possible D gene is TRBD1 (5 bases). The source material was PBMCs, sampled around atezolizumab (anti-PD-L1) treatment. This receptor was obtained from a man between 65 and 85 years old with urothelial cancer. The CDR3: CASRLTGPNTEAFF. CDR3 bases: TGTGCCAGCCGATTAACAGGTCCGAACACTGAAGCTTTCTTT.